These 9 T cell receptor beta chains were all obtained from the same sample, sequenced in a study of T cells expressing NK-cell markers. TCRdb re-analyzed the 5' RACE reads; it lists each CDR3 protein once, without DNA. Recorded for this sample: about 380,000 distinct CDR3 sequences. The specimen was blood T cells: a sorted CD56 or NKG2C T cell subset, CD4+ or CD8+ T cells, or bulk PBMC T cells (not recorded which). The receptor set was obtained from a man aged 18-75 years in good health.

This sequence joins TRBV12-3 or TRBV12-4 and TRBJ1-2; TCRdb proposes TRBD1, but this gene call is untestable without DNA. The CDR3 covers 14 residues. The CDR3 here is CASSRGSGMYGYTF.

The chain couples TRBV18 to TRBJ1-3; the D call of TRBD1 rests on TCRdb alone, since no DNA is present to check it. Per germline, CDR1 KGHSH and CDR2 LQKENI. This CDR3 contains 19 residues. Here the CDR3 reads CASSPRLPDGSYSGNTIYF.

The chain links TRBV24-1 to TRBJ2-7; TCRdb selects TRBD2, and the lack of DNA leaves this call unchecked. From germline, CDR1 is KGHDR and CDR2 SFDVKD. CDR3 length equals 15 residues. This chain's CDR3 is CATSSPSGAVGEQYF.

The gene calls are TRBV12-3 or TRBV12-4 and TRBJ1-6; TCRdb proposes TRBD1, but this gene call is untestable without DNA. CDR3 length: 15 residues. This CDR3 reads CASSLTNSGGSPLHF.

The rearrangement links TRBV6-5 to TRBJ2-1; as DNA is missing, the TRBD2 call by TCRdb cannot be tested. Germline values: CDR1 MNHEY, CDR2 SVGAGI. The CDR3 extends over 18 amino acids. CDR3 amino acids: CASSSDLKIAGGSRVQFF.

The chain is built from TRBV7-8 and TRBJ2-3; TCRdb's D call of TRBD1 is untestable without DNA. The length of the CDR3 is 18 residues. CDR1 is SGHVS, CDR2 FQNEAQ, per germline. The CDR3 spells CASSSLPLTGGYTDTQYF.

This rearrangement joins TRBV5-1 to TRBJ2-7; TCRdb picks TRBD1, but there is no DNA to check that call. CDR3 length: 15 residues. Germline CDR1 reads SGHRS; CDR2 reads YFSETQ. The CDR3 sequence is CASSSTTGVSYEQYF.

V gene TRBV27 combines with J gene TRBJ1-2. This CDR3 comprises 14 residues. The germline V gene has CDR1 MNHEY and CDR2 SMNVEV (reference sequence). The CDR3 sequence is CASSLDKGLYGYTF.

V gene TRBV9 combines with J gene TRBJ2-3; the TRBD1 assignment by TCRdb is unverifiable without DNA. The CDR3 is made up of 16 amino acids. Per germline, CDR1 SGDLS and CDR2 YYNGEE. CDR3 region: CASSPPTVVRTDTQYF.